These 8 T cell receptor beta chains share one sample of origin, sequenced in a study of shared clonotypes between healthy human individuals. Libraries were prepared by immunoSEQ multiplex PCR; TCRdb keeps only in-frame clonotypes and omits some of them. Of about 2 million clones listed, roughly 95% are singletons. Naive-designated CD8 cells lacked CD45RO, were positively enriched for CCR7, and omitted terminally differentiated effector memory CD45RA+ cells. The sample consisted of naive CD8+ T cells sorted from blood. Receptors were obtained from a man younger than 35 in good health.

This clone was detected once. The genes are TRBV6-5 and TRBJ2-1; TRBD2 aligns across 9 bases. The V gene end was trimmed by 0 bases and the J gene end by 7 bases; junction bases not matched to a gene: 7. Germline CDR1 and CDR2: MNHEY and SVGAGI. There are 16 residues in the CDR3. This chain's CDR3 is CASSYSLAGGLNEQFF. Here the CDR3 DNA reads TGTGCCAGCAGTTACTCGCTGGCGGGAGGGCTGAATGAGCAGTTCTTC.

CDR3 bases: TGTGCCAGTAGTGTAGGGTTTTACTACGAGCAGTACTTC. It is translated as CASSVGFYYEQYF. The rearrangement joins TRBV19 to TRBJ2-7; no reliable D call. Per germline, CDR1 LNHDA and CDR2 SQIVND (reference sequence). The V end was cut by 5 bases, the J end by 3 bases, with 11 bases between. The CDR3 extends over 13 amino acids.

This chain uses TRBV11-2 with TRBJ2-5; TRBD2 matches at 7 bases. With V trimmed by 1 base and J by 5 bases, 10 bases remained unmatched. The CDR3 is made up of 16 amino acids. Germline values: CDR1 SGHAT, CDR2 FQNNGV. CDR3 residues: CASSLGSSGAGETQYF. Written as DNA, the CDR3 is TGTGCCAGCAGCTTAGGTTCTTCGGGAGCGGGGGAGACCCAGTACTTC.

The chain uses TRBV6-5 and TRBJ2-7, with D tentatively TRBD1 (6 bases). The V and J ends lost 5 bases and 3 bases respectively, with 14 bases between them. This CDR3 is 14 amino acids long. Germline values: CDR1 MNHEY, CDR2 SVGAGI. The CDR3 spells CASSRQEFHYEQYF. In DNA form, the CDR3 reads TGTGCCAGCAGTAGACAGGAGTTCCACTACGAGCAGTACTTC.

The genes are TRBV9 and TRBJ2-7; D tentatively reads TRBD1 or TRBD2 (5 bases each). Germline V gives CDR1 SGDLS, CDR2 YYNGEE. V was trimmed by 4 bases and J by 3 bases, leaving 14 bases between them. The CDR3 covers 14 residues. For the CDR3, the DNA is TGTGCCAGCAGCTATGGGACGGGCTTCTACGAGCAGTACTTC. Translated, it gives CASSYGTGFYEQYF.

The rearrangement joins TRBV27 to TRBJ1-5; 10 bases match TRBD1. Unmatched junction bases numbered 11, after V lost 4 bases and J lost 5 bases. Germline CDR1 reads MNHEY; CDR2 reads SMNVEV (reference sequence). The CDR3 contains 17 residues. The CDR3 DNA follows: TGTGCCAGCAGTTCTTCTCCCGGGACAGGGGTTGATCAGCCCCAGCATTTT. It codes for CASSSSPGTGVDQPQHF.

CDR3 region: CAIRGDSGSSYEQYF. CDR3 bases: TGTGCCATCAGGGGGGACAGCGGTAGCTCCTACGAGCAGTACTTC. This sequence joins TRBV10-3 and TRBJ2-7, with 7 bases fitting TRBD1. The CDR3 has 15 residues. J lost 0 bases, V lost 6 bases, and 8 bases had no gene match. In germline, CDR1 is ENHRY, CDR2 SYGVKD.

The CDR3 region has the DNA TGTGCCAGCAGTTTCCTGGGACAGGGGGCACCAGATACGCAGTATTTT. As protein: CASSFLGQGAPDTQYF. The V call is TRBV27, the J call TRBJ2-3; TRBD1 matches 12 bases. The CDR3 spans 16 residues. CDR1 is MNHEY, CDR2 SMNVEV, per germline (reference sequence). The junction had 5 bases not matched to a gene; V was cut back by 3 bases and J by 4 bases.